This entry features one T cell receptor (beta chain) sequence. Time point in this sample: baseline pretreatment blood. The treatment here: 15 Gy SBRT to primary tumor, nephrectomy 4 weeks later. This record comes from a study of radiation and T cells in renal cell carcinoma. Libraries were prepared by immunoSEQ multiplex PCR; TCRdb keeps only in-frame clonotypes and omits some of them. The sample contains 130,000 or so clones, about 88% of which appear only once. The CDR3 sequence is 15 residues long. Material: blood, obtained from a patient whose treatment included radiotherapy and nephrectomy. V usage is TRBV21-1 and J usage is TRBJ1-2; TRBD1 is the table's D call, not checked against the DNA. TRBV21-1 is a pseudogene. This TCR came from a woman between 45 and 65 years old with renal cell carcinoma. Here the CDR3 DNA reads TGTGCCAGCAGGACAGCAAACCAGGGGAGTGGTGGCTACACCTTC. This translates into CASRTANQGSGGYTF.